The 3 T cell receptor beta chains below come from one sample, sequenced in a study of molecular identifiers for immune sequencing clone quantification. TCRdb independently ran MiXCR on the PCR reads; one entry per CDR3 protein. This sample yields approximately 590,000 distinct CDR3 sequences, of which about 25% are seen a single time; 0.78% belongs to the top ten. The sequencing sample was made of naive CD8+ T cells from blood, with Jurkat cell RNA spiked in. Subset given: FACS-sorted CD8+CD4-CCR7+CD45RA+ naive T cells. Receptor source: a human donor in good health. Some libraries in this study had Jurkat cell RNA spiked in.

This clonotype has more than one count but fewer than ten. The V gene is TRBV29-1, the J gene TRBJ1-2; 8 bases match TRBD1. V shed 1 base and J 4 bases; nucleotides not matched to a gene: 5. Germline V gives CDR1 SQVTM, CDR2 ANQGSEA. This CDR3 contains 14 residues. This chain's CDR3 is CSVEAQGASYGYTF. In nucleotides, the CDR3 is TGCAGCGTTGAAGCCCAGGGGGCGAGCTATGGCTACACCTTC.

About this clonotype: Possible read error: a much larger clone is one base away. The V gene is TRBV4-1, the J gene TRBJ2-7; D not resolved. The CDR3 is 15 residues long. CDR1 MGHRA and CDR2 YSYEKL come from the germline V gene. CDR3 residues: CASGQEPAPTAEQYF. The CDR3 DNA follows: TGCGCCAGCGGCCAAGAGCCAGCACCCACAGCCGAGCAGTACTTC.

A note on this clonotype: At one boundary the junction diverges from the germline segment, which might be a read error. The CDR3, as DNA: TGTGCCAGCCGAATACTGCACCAAGGGACCCAGTACTTC. Its translation: CASRILHQGTQYF. The chain is built from TRBV7-9 and TRBJ2-5; D uncertain. The CDR3 loop spans 13 amino acids. CDR1 is SEHNR, CDR2 FQNEAQ, per germline (reference sequence). The whole variable domain, filled in from reference TRBV7-9 and TRBJ2-5, reads DTGVSQNPRHKITKRGQNVTFRCDPISEHNRLYWYRQTLGQGPEFLTYFQNEAQLEKSRLLSDRFSAERPKGSFSTLEIQRTEQGDSAMYLCASRILHQGTQYFGPGTRLLVL.